Following are 6 T cell receptor beta chains from one sample sequenced in a study of T cell responses to AZD1222 COVID-19 vaccine. Libraries were prepared by immunoSEQ multiplex PCR; TCRdb keeps only in-frame clonotypes and omits some of them. The table includes about 120,000 clones, around 90% detected once. Specimen: peripheral blood, collected 28 days after the second AZD1222 dose. The receptors were gathered from an adult who received the AZD1222 COVID-19 vaccine.

The DNA for the CDR3 is TGTGCCAGCAGCCAAACCCTGTTGGGGGGGTTAGTGGGCACCGGGGAGCTGTTTTTT. Its translation: CASSQTLLGGLVGTGELFF. This chain uses TRBV4-2 with TRBJ2-2, with TRBD2 matching over 7 bases. Germline CDR1 is LGHNA and CDR2 is YNFKEQ. After removal of 2 bases from V and 4 bases from J, the junction contained 16 bases not matched to a gene. The CDR3 sequence is 19 residues long.

This clone was observed a few times. This rearrangement joins TRBV10-3 to TRBJ2-3; D remains unclear. Per the germline V gene, CDR1 is ENHRY and CDR2 is SYGVKD. V was clipped by 2 bases and J by 2 bases, with 2 bases between them. The CDR3 is made up of 12 amino acids. The DNA of the CDR3 is TGTGCCATCAGTGAGACCACAGATACGCAGTATTTT. This sequence encodes CAISETTDTQYF.

The chain has TRBV19 and TRBJ2-1; TRBD2 matches at 7 bases. The CDR3 has 13 residues. Germline assignment: CDR1 LNHDA and CDR2 SQIVND (reference sequence). V lost 5 bases, J lost 9 bases, and 7 bases stayed unmatched. DNA of the CDR3: TGTGCCAGTAGTGCTGGACTAGACGGTGAGCAGTTCTTC. Its protein is CASSAGLDGEQFF.

The chain has TRBV7-9 and TRBJ1-6, with D perhaps TRBD1 (5 bases). The V and J ends lost 5 bases and 9 bases respectively, with 20 bases between them. The CDR3 is made up of 16 amino acids. CDR1 and CDR2 from the germline V gene are SEHNR and FQNEAQ (reference sequence). CDR3 DNA sequence: TGTGCCAGCAGCCGACAGATCGACAGCGGGAGTTCACCCCTCCACTTT. Residues: CASSRQIDSGSSPLHF. Together with reference TRBV7-9 and TRBJ1-6, the CDR3 gives the full variable domain: DTGVSQNPRHKITKRGQNVTFRCDPISEHNRLYWYRQTLGQGPEFLTYFQNEAQLEKSRLLSDRFSAERPKGSFSTLEIQRTEQGDSAMYLCASSRQIDSGSSPLHFGNGTRLTVT.

The genes are TRBV2 and TRBJ2-1; 10 nucleotides align to TRBD1. This CDR3 contains 14 residues. Germline V gives CDR1 SNHLY, CDR2 FYNNEI. V lost 8 bases, J lost 8 bases, and 9 bases stayed unmatched. CDR3 loop: CASGDRDRGYEQFF. As DNA, the CDR3 is TGTGCCAGCGGAGACAGGGACAGGGGATATGAGCAGTTCTTC.

The V call is TRBV5-5, the J call TRBJ2-6; a weak D match, TRBD2 (6 bases). The V gene's germline CDR1 is SGHKS and CDR2 YYEKEE (reference sequence). Trimming removed 2 bases from V and 4 bases from J, with 13 bases in between. The CDR3 covers 16 residues. CDR3 amino acids: CASSFGGFAGANVLTF. The CDR3 DNA reads as TGTGCCAGCAGCTTTGGGGGGTTTGCCGGGGCCAACGTCCTGACTTTC.